This paragraph covers one T cell receptor (beta chain) sequence. The antigen remains undetermined. This sample was taken from a study of cytomegalovirus exposure and HLA in healthy donors. The V end lost 5 bases, the J end lost 1 base, and 11 bases lay between the germline ends. The CDR3 consists of 14 residues. Germline V gene data show CDR1 as MNHEY and CDR2 as SMNVEV (reference sequence). With 60 Vbeta and 13 Jbeta primers, the PCR was carried out. Assay used: immunoSEQ multiplex PCR; TCRdb lists only in-frame clones, some missing. Of about 100,000 clones listed, roughly 73% were seen once; the top ten hold about 4%. Study-wide results and limits: Later analysis associated a missense DCLRE1C variant with TCR beta V- and J-gene trimming. No immune exposure information besides CMV serostatus was available. Within the data, a cluster of highly shared sequence variants was likely a sequencing artifact. Because they were indistinguishable, some V segments, including TRBV6-2 and TRBV6-3, were excluded.

The sample consisted of PBMCs. The TCR originated in a woman between 40 and 50 years old in good health and CMV-seronegative. The chain uses TRBV27 and TRBJ1-1; TRBD1 might be the D (6 bases). CDR3: CASSPGTSNTEAFF. The CDR3 DNA sequence: TGTGCCAGCAGTCCAGGGACATCGAACACTGAAGCTTTCTTT.